This section outlines one T cell receptor (beta chain) sequence together with its context. The data were produced by immunoSEQ multiplex PCR, yet TCRdb's version contains in-frame clones alone and is incomplete. The repertoire holds 15,000 to 20,000 clones, around 79% seen once, with around 8.1% in the top ten. This sample was included in a study of neoadjuvant nivolumab and ipilimumab in lung cancer. The wider study: Patients got nivolumab 3 mg/kg on days 1, 15 and 29; combination added ipilimumab 1 mg/kg day 1.

V lost 1 base and J 7 bases, leaving 9 bases between the germline ends. This CDR3 has 13 amino acids. In germline, CDR1 is SGHTS, CDR2 YDEGEE. The chain links TRBV5-8 to TRBJ1-5; TRBD1 is a possible D gene (5 bases). The receptor was isolated from an adult with non-small cell lung cancer. Sequencing was performed on tumor tissue, taken after neoadjuvant nivolumab, alone or with ipilimumab, at or shortly before surgery. The DNA for the CDR3 is TGTGCCAGCAGCTTGAACCGGGGCCAGCCCCAGCATTTT. Translating it yields CASSLNRGQPQHF.